This TCR beta chain was documented in a study of control samples from healthy donors and cancer patients. Libraries were prepared by immunoSEQ multiplex PCR; TCRdb keeps only in-frame clonotypes and omits some of them. In the table there are 99,000 or so clones, roughly four fifths of which are singletons. Deletions cut 6 bases from V and 4 bases from J, with 6 bases between. This CDR3 region has 12 residues. The chain is built from TRBV12-3 or TRBV12-4 and TRBJ1-4; no clear D gene. The clonotype originates from a man aged 60 to 75 in good health. Sequencing used blood. CDR3 sequence: CASSPSNEKLFF. CDR3 nucleotides: TGTGCCAGCAGCCCAAGTAATGAAAAACTGTTTTTT.